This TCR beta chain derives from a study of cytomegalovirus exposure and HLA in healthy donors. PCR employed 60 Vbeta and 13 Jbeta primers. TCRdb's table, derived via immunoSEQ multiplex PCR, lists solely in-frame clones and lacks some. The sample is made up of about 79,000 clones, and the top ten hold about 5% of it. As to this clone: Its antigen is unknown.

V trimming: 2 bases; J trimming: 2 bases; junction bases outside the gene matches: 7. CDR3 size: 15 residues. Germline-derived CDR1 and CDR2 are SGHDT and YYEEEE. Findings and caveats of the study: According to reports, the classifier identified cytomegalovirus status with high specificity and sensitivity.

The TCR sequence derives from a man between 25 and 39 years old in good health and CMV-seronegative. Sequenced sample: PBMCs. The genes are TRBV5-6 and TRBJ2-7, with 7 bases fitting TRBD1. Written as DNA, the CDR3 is TGTGCCAGCAGCTTTGGGGGACAGAGGACCTACGAGCAGTACTTC. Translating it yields CASSFGGQRTYEQYF.